This T cell receptor (beta chain) was sequenced during a study of blood T cell repertoires in COVID-19. Across the whole study: COVID-19 samples, acute and convalescent, were from the United States, Italy and Spain. The analysed material was cDNA or gDNA that came from T cells, B-cell-depleted T cells, or PBMCs.

In the authors' methods: Researchers report that nucleated cell counts were estimated from reference gene primer amplification. Some clones are missing from TCRdb's copy, which holds only in-frame ones; the method was immunoSEQ multiplex PCR. That table supplies the V and J calls and clone size; D and trimming were determined from the DNA. The data hold fewer than 250,000 clones, with roughly 83% observed a single time. Germline assignment: CDR1 GTSNPN and CDR2 SVGIG (reference sequence). V gave up 8 bases and J gave up 6 bases; unmatched junction bases: 8. CDR3 length equals 13 residues. This sequence was found in a woman of 80 years or more with COVID-19, enrolled during active disease. The sample comprised peripheral blood. The chain combines TRBV30 with TRBJ1-4; 8 nucleotides match TRBD1. The CDR3 nucleotides are TGTGCCGGAACAGGGGGTTTTCATGAAAAACTGTTTTTT. This sequence encodes CAGTGGFHEKLFF.